The sequence of this TCR beta chain was determined in a study of graft-versus-host responses after intestinal transplantation. Overall study context: Every recipient had anti-thymocyte globulin induction and three to four years of tacrolimus plus steroids.

In its sample, this clone ranks as medium-sized (0.01 to 0.1%). Profiled with immunoSEQ multiplex PCR; TCRdb holds only in-frame clones, not every one. The table includes about 9,600 clones, under 35% detected once. Responders (approximately 200,000, CFSE-labeled) met approximately 200,000 stimulators that were irradiated and violet-dye-labeled. A sort after the reaction isolated proliferating CFSE-low CD3+CD4+ and CD3+CD8+ responders. Unmatched junction bases numbered 6, after V lost 8 bases and J lost 2 bases. The CDR3 totals 13 residues. CDR1 is SNHLY, CDR2 FYNNEI, per germline. Source: alloreactive CD8+ T cells from a mixed lymphocyte reaction culture, taken before intestinal transplant. Subset indicated: CFSE-low proliferating T cells sorted from approximately six-day pre-transplant mixed lymphocyte reaction (GvH or HvG direction). This sequence joins TRBV2 and TRBJ2-7, with 7 nucleotides matching TRBD1. The clonotype comes from a human patient who received an intestinal transplant. The DNA for the CDR3 is TGTGCCAGCGACTCGGGACAGACCTACGAGCAGTACTTC. It codes for CASDSGQTYEQYF.